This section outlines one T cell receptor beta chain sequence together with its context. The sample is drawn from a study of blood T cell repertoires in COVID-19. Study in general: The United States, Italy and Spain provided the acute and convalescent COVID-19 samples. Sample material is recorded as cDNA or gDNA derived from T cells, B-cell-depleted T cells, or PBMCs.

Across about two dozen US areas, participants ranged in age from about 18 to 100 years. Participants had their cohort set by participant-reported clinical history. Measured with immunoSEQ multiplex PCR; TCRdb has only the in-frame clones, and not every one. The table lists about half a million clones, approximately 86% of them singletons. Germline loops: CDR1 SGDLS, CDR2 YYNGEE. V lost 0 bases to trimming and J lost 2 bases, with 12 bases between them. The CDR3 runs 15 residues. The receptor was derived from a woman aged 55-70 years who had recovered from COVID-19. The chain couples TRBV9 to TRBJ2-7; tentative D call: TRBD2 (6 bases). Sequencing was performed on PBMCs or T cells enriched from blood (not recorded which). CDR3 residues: CASSVVGGSPYEQYV. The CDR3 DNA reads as TGTGCCAGCAGCGTAGTGGGGGGAAGCCCCTACGAGCAGTACGTC.